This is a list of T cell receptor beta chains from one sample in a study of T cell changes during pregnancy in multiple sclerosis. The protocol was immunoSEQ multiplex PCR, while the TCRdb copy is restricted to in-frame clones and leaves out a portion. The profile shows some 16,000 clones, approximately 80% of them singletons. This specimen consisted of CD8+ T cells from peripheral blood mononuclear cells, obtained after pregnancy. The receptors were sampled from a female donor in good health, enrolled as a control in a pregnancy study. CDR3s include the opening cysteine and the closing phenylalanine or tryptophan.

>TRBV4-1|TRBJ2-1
CASSQGGLAGVSYNEQFF
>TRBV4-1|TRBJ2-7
CASSQEKAGEQYF
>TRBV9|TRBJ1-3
CASRGGNTIYF
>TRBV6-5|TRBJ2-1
CASSYSAGPPNEQFF
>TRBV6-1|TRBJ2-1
CALTGEEPYNEQFF
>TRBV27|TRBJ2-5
CASYPGTGETQYF
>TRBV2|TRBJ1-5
CASSEGDRDLGNQPQHF
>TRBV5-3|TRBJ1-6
CARSFSGGADNSPLHF
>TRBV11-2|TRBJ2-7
CASSWGQAYEQYF
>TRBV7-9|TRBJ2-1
CASSLVMASGNTVYEQFF
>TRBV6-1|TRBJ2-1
CASSERDESNEQFF
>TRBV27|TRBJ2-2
CASSLFYAGGNTGELFF
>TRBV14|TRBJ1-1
CASSLRGTEAFF
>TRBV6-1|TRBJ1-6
CASSEGQGGNSPLHF
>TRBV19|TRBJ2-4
CASSIRTGSQNIQYF
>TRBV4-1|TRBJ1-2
CASSPLTGGYGYTF
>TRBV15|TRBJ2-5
CATSEIQGQETQYF
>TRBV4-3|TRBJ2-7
CASSQDLAGDYYEQYF
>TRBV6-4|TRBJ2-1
CASSDGTSSGNEQFF
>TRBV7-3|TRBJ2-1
CASSLEASGGVYNEQFF
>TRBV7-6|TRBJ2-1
CASSLAGGGNEQFF
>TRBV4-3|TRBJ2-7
CASSQSSGAPSYEQYF
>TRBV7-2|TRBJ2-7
CASSFRDSSYEQYF
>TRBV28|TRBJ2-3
CASSPLPSARADTQYF
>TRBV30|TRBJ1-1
CAWSVQGGQAFF
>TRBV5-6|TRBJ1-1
CASSLGQGRTEAFF
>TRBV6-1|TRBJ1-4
CASSDGGDSEKLFF
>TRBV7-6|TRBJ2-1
CASSPRTSGEGEQFF
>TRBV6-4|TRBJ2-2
CASKRGGDTGELFF
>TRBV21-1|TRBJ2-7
CASSKAGLAGRYEQYF
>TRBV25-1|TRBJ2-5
CASSIGYQETQYF